The T cell receptor (beta chain) described here comes from a study of cytomegalovirus exposure and HLA in healthy donors. The study's findings and limits: An apparent linkage of common viral pathogens to several of the most significant clusters emerged in a later analysis. Per a later analysis, HLA-associated TCR beta chains showed more clonal expansion than other, equally common TCR beta chains.

About this clone itself: Its specificity is not known.

The PCR used 60 Vbeta and 13 Jbeta primers. Profiling relied on immunoSEQ multiplex PCR, and the TCRdb table lists in-frame clones only, not all of them. The sample has under 200,000 clones, around four fifths seen once. The germline V and J ends were trimmed by 1 base and 3 bases, with 10 bases remaining between them. CDR1 and CDR2 (germline): SGDLS, YYNGEE. The CDR3 covers 14 residues. V gene TRBV9 combines with J gene TRBJ2-5, with a weak D call TRBD1 (6 bases). Sequencing was done on a sample of PBMCs. The TCR comes from a man aged 25 to 40 in good health and CMV-seronegative. The CDR3 sequence is CASSVRGREETQYF. The DNA of the CDR3 is TGTGCCAGCAGCGTAAGGGGGAGAGAAGAGACCCAGTACTTC.